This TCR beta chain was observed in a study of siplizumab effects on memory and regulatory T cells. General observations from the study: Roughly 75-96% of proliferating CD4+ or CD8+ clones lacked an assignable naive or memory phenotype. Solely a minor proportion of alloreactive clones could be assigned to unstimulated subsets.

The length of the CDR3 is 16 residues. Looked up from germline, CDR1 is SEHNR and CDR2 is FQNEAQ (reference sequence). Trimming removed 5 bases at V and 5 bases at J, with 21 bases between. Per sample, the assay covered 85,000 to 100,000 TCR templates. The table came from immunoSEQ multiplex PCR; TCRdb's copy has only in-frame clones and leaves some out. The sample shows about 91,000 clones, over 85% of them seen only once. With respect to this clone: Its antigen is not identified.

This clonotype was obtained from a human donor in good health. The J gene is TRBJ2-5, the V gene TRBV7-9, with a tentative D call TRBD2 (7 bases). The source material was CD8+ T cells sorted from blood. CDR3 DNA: TGTGCCAGCAGCCCTCCCGGGGGGCAGAGTCGTGAGACCCAGTACTTC. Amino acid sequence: CASSPPGGQSRETQYF. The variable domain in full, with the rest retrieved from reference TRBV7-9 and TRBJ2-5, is DTGVSQNPRHKITKRGQNVTFRCDPISEHNRLYWYRQTLGQGPEFLTYFQNEAQLEKSRLLSDRFSAERPKGSFSTLEIQRTEQGDSAMYLCASSPPGGQSRETQYFGPGTRLLVL.